Listed below are T cell receptor beta chains from one sample, sequenced in a study of OX40 agonist ivuxolimab in advanced cancers. Using immunoSEQ multiplex PCR, the repertoire was profiled, and TCRdb retains in-frame clones only, with some absent. This table has some 80,000 clones, 90% to 95% appearing once. Source: CD4+ or CD8+ T cells sorted from blood, taken in a trial of the OX40 agonist ivuxolimab. These receptors all come from an adult with an advanced solid tumor such as melanoma, head and neck, liver or kidney cancer. CDR3s include the opening cysteine and the closing phenylalanine or tryptophan. Fields, in order: CDR3 DNA, CDR3 protein, V gene, D gene, J gene, clone size. A D gene is named only where the DNA matches it firmly. Part of the rows lack a size; the others show once, few, many or a class for expanded clones.

DNA: TGTGCCAGCAGCTTAGTCGGCGGGAGCACAGATACGCAGTATTTT
CDR3: CASSLVGGSTDTQYF
V: TRBV11-1
D: .
J: TRBJ2-3
size: .

DNA: TGTGCCAGCAGTCCCCGATGGACGGAACAAAACACTGAAGCTTTCTTT
CDR3: CASSPRWTEQNTEAFF
V: TRBV27
D: .
J: TRBJ1-1
size: .

DNA: TGTGCCAGCAGTTTGCGATTGACTGAAGCTTTCTTT
CDR3: CASSLRLTEAFF
V: TRBV28
D: .
J: TRBJ1-1
size: .

DNA: TGTGCCAGCAGCTCGGACAGTATTGGCCAGCCCCAGCATTTT
CDR3: CASSSDSIGQPQHF
V: TRBV7-2
D: .
J: TRBJ1-5
size: few

DNA: TGTGCCAGCAGCCTTGGACAGGGGCAAGAGACCCAGTACTTC
CDR3: CASSLGQGQETQYF
V: TRBV7-2
D: TRBD1
J: TRBJ2-5
size: .

DNA: TGTGCCAGCAGCTTAGGGTTAACAGGCACAGATACGCAGTATTTT
CDR3: CASSLGLTGTDTQYF
V: TRBV7-2
D: .
J: TRBJ2-3
size: .

DNA: TGTGCCAGCAGCTCCGCGAGGAACACTGAAGCTTTCTTT
CDR3: CASSSARNTEAFF
V: TRBV7-6
D: .
J: TRBJ1-1
size: .

DNA: TGTGCCAGCAGTTTCGGACAGGGAGTGTACAATGAGCAGTTCTTC
CDR3: CASSFGQGVYNEQFF
V: TRBV27
D: TRBD1
J: TRBJ2-1
size: .

DNA: TGTGCCAGAAGCTTCGGCTCCAGGGAGGACACTGAAGCTTTCTTT
CDR3: CARSFGSREDTEAFF
V: TRBV5-3
D: .
J: TRBJ1-1
size: .

DNA: TGCGCCAGCAGCTTGTGGGGGGGGAAGGAGACCCAGTACTTC
CDR3: CASSLWGGKETQYF
V: TRBV5-1
D: TRBD2
J: TRBJ2-5
size: .

DNA: TGTGCCAGCAGCTTGTCCCTCACAGATACGCAGTATTTT
CDR3: CASSLSLTDTQYF
V: TRBV7-3
D: .
J: TRBJ2-3
size: .

DNA: TGTGCCATCAGGGATGAGGGGGCGCACCCTGAAGCTTTCTTT
CDR3: CAIRDEGAHPEAFF
V: TRBV10-3
D: TRBD1
J: TRBJ1-1
size: .

DNA: TGTGCCAGCAGTTACGCCCCCCTTACGAACTATGGCTACACCTTC
CDR3: CASSYAPLTNYGYTF
V: TRBV6-6
D: .
J: TRBJ1-2
size: .

DNA: TGCGCCAGCAGCCAAGAGGTAGCAGGGGGCTGGGGTGAAAAACTGTTTTTT
CDR3: CASSQEVAGGWGEKLFF
V: TRBV4-3
D: TRBD1
J: TRBJ1-4
size: .

DNA: TGTGCCAGCAGCTCCTCGGGCAGGTTAGGGGACACTGAAGCTTTCTTT
CDR3: CASSSSGRLGDTEAFF
V: TRBV7-6
D: .
J: TRBJ1-1
size: .

DNA: TGTGCCAGCAGCGTAGAGGACGGAGGATACAATGAGCAGTTCTTC
CDR3: CASSVEDGGYNEQFF
V: TRBV9
D: .
J: TRBJ2-1
size: .

DNA: TGTGCCAGCAGCTTGGTTGGGGGGTTCGTTGGGAGCGACACTGAAGCTTTCTTT
CDR3: CASSLVGGFVGSDTEAFF
V: TRBV5-8
D: .
J: TRBJ1-1
size: .

DNA: TGTGCCAGCAGCGGGACTAGCATAGATATGGGGCAGTTCTTC
CDR3: CASSGTSIDMGQFF
V: TRBV5-8
D: TRBD2
J: TRBJ2-1
size: once

DNA: TGTGCCAGCAGTGTGGTGGGGAGGACCGGGGAGCTGTTTTTT
CDR3: CASSVVGRTGELFF
V: TRBV2
D: .
J: TRBJ2-2
size: .

DNA: TGCGCCAGCAGCTTGGCCGGGGGGTTCCCCTACAATGAGCAGTTCTTC
CDR3: CASSLAGGFPYNEQFF
V: TRBV5-1
D: TRBD2
J: TRBJ2-1
size: .

DNA: TGTGCCAGCAGCTCCGGCGGCAATCAGCCCCAGCATTTT
CDR3: CASSSGGNQPQHF
V: TRBV7-8
D: .
J: TRBJ1-5
size: .

DNA: TGTGCCAGCAGTTTCTTGGGGGTGGAGGATGAAAAACTGTTTTTT
CDR3: CASSFLGVEDEKLFF
V: TRBV28
D: .
J: TRBJ1-4
size: .

DNA: TGTGCCAGCAGTTGGACAGGGGCTAGCACAGATACGCAGTATTTT
CDR3: CASSWTGASTDTQYF
V: TRBV27
D: TRBD1
J: TRBJ2-3
size: .

DNA: TGTGCCAGCAGCTGGGGACTTACTACCGCGAACACCGGGGAGCTGTTTTTT
CDR3: CASSWGLTTANTGELFF
V: TRBV5-4
D: .
J: TRBJ2-2
size: .

DNA: TGCGCCAGCAGCTGGGGTCGACAATGGGAATCAGATACGCAGTATTTT
CDR3: CASSWGRQWESDTQYF
V: TRBV5-1
D: .
J: TRBJ2-3
size: .

DNA: TGTGCCAGCATTGAGGACACCATATATTTT
CDR3: CASIEDTIYF
V: TRBV7-9
D: .
J: TRBJ1-3
size: .

DNA: TGTGCCAGCAGTCCATGGGGGTTGGGGGCCGTCGGAGCTTTCTTT
CDR3: CASSPWGLGAVGAFF
V: TRBV28
D: .
J: TRBJ1-1
size: .

DNA: TGTGCCACCAGCAGAGAGTCTTACGCGTCCCACGAGCAGTACTTC
CDR3: CATSRESYASHEQYF
V: TRBV15
D: .
J: TRBJ2-7
size: .

DNA: TGTGCCAGCAGTCCTGGCCGGGTTGATGGCTACACCTTC
CDR3: CASSPGRVDGYTF
V: TRBV6-5
D: .
J: TRBJ1-2
size: .